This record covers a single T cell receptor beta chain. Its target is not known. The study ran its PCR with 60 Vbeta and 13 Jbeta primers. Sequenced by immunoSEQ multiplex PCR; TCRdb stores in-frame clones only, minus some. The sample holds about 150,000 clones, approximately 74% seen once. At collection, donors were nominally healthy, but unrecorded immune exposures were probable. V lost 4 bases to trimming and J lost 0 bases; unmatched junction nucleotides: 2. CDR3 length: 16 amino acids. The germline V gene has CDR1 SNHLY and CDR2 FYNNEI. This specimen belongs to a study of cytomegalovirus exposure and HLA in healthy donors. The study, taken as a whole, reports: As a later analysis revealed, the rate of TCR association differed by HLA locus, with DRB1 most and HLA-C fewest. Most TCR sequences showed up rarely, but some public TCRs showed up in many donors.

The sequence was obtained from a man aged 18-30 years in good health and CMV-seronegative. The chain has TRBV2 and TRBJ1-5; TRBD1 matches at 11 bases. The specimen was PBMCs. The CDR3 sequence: CASSGDRGVSNQPQHF. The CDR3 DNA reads TGTGCCAGCAGTGGGGACAGGGGGGTTAGCAATCAGCCCCAGCATTTT. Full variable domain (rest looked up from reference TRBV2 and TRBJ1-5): EPEVTQTPSHQVTQMGQEVILRCVPISNHLYFYWYRQILGQKVEFLVSFYNNEISEKSEIFDDQFSVERPDGSNFTLKIRSTKLEDSAMYFCASSGDRGVSNQPQHFGDGTRLSIL.